These 10 T cell receptor beta chains share one sample of origin, sequenced in a study of cytomegalovirus exposure and HLA in healthy donors. Both 60 Vbeta primers and 13 Jbeta primers went into the PCR. Libraries were prepared by immunoSEQ multiplex PCR; TCRdb keeps only in-frame clonotypes and omits some of them. The table lists around 94,000 clones, 63% of them singletons. Material for sequencing was PBMCs. Receptors were obtained from a human donor in good health.

This clone was seen only a few times. The V and J genes are TRBV28 and TRBJ2-2; TRBD2 matches 7 bases. J gave up 5 bases and V 5 bases, and 8 bases lay outside the gene matches. This CDR3 is built from 15 residues. In germline, CDR1 is MDHEN, CDR2 SYDVKM. CDR3 nucleotides: TGTGCCAGCAGTCGTTTAGGCGGGAGAACCGGGGAGCTGTTTTTT. This translates into CASSRLGGRTGELFF.

The chain combines TRBV5-4 with TRBJ2-1; 8 positions match TRBD2. The ends lost 0 bases at V and 15 bases at J; junction bases unmatched: 11. This CDR3 is built from 14 residues. The V gene's germline CDR1 is SGHNT and CDR2 YYREEE (reference sequence). CDR3 sequence reads: CASSLAGGLGDWFF. The CDR3, as DNA: TGTGCCAGCAGCTTGGCCGGGGGACTAGGGGATTGGTTCTTC. The entire variable domain, with the rest obtained from reference TRBV5-4 and TRBJ2-1, is as follows: ETGVTQSPTHLIKTRGQQVTLRCSSQSGHNTVSWYQQALGQGPQFIFQYYREEENGRGNFPPRFSGLQFPNYSSELNVNALELDDSALYLCASSLAGGLGDWFFGPGTRLTVL.

This clone was observed a single time. The chain carries TRBV23-1 and TRBJ1-1; the D gene is possibly TRBD1 (5 bases). TRBV23-1 is annotated as an ORF whose role is uncertain. The germline V and J ends were trimmed by 4 bases and 0 bases, with 21 bases remaining between them. The CDR3 has 18 amino acids. The CDR3 region is CASSPTNRARAMNTEAFF. The CDR3 DNA reads as TGCGCCAGCAGTCCTACGAACCGGGCCAGGGCGATGAACACTGAAGCTTTCTTT.

This sequence joins TRBV7-7 and TRBJ2-1, with TRBD1 matching 10 bases. Germline assignment: CDR1 SSHAT and CDR2 FNYEAQ (reference sequence). The CDR3 sequence is 17 residues long. Germline trimming cut 0 bases from V and 6 bases from J; bases unmatched to any gene: 8. CDR3: CASSLALGTGDSNEQFF. Written as DNA, the CDR3 is TGTGCCAGCAGCTTAGCTTTGGGGACAGGGGATTCCAATGAGCAGTTCTTC.

The table lists this clone with a count of one. The chain is built from TRBV9 and TRBJ1-3, with a weak D call TRBD1 (5 bases). Germline CDR1 reads SGDLS; CDR2 reads YYNGEE. This CDR3 has 17 residues. The V end lost 3 bases, the J end lost 1 base, and 17 bases lay between the germline ends. CDR3: CASSAGTPRQSGNTIYF. The CDR3 coding sequence is TGTGCCAGCAGCGCGGGGACTCCCCGACAATCTGGAAACACCATATATTTT. Looking up the rest from reference TRBV9 and TRBJ1-3 gives the full variable domain: DSGVTQTPKHLITATGQRVTLRCSPRSGDLSVYWYQQSLDQGLQFLIQYYNGEERAKGNILERFSAQQFPDLHSELNLSSLELGDSALYFCASSAGTPRQSGNTIYFGEGSWLTVV.

The gene calls are TRBV28 and TRBJ2-7; TRBD2 matches at 7 bases. The length of the CDR3 is 17 residues. The V gene's germline CDR1 is MDHEN and CDR2 SYDVKM. V shed 4 bases, J shed 0 bases, and the junction held 12 bases outside the gene matches. This CDR3 is CASSSSHGERDSYEQYF. CDR3 coding DNA: TGTGCCAGCAGTTCCTCCCACGGGGAGCGGGACTCCTACGAGCAGTACTTC.

V and J are TRBV19 and TRBJ2-1; 9 bases map to TRBD2. Germline CDR1 reads LNHDA; CDR2 reads SQIVND (reference sequence). Germline trimming cut 5 bases from V and 4 bases from J; bases unmatched to any gene: 6. The CDR3 covers 15 residues. CDR3 sequence reads: CASSEGGRVYNEQFF. The CDR3 nucleotides are TGTGCCAGTAGTGAAGGCGGGAGGGTATACAATGAGCAGTTCTTC.

The rearrangement links TRBV19 to TRBJ2-2; 13 nucleotides line up with TRBD2. CDR3 length: 18 amino acids. V lost 5 bases, J lost 7 bases, and 13 bases stayed unmatched. Germline CDR1 LNHDA, CDR2 SQIVND (reference sequence). The CDR3 nucleotides read TGTGCCAGTAGTCGCACCCCACTAGCGGGAGGGTTCGACGGGGAGCTGTTTTTT. It is translated as CASSRTPLAGGFDGELFF.

The chain couples TRBV6-1 to TRBJ1-1, with 7 bases fitting TRBD1. CDR1 and CDR2 from the germline V gene are MNHNS and SASEGT. The CDR3 runs to 14 residues. The V and J ends lost 6 bases and 2 bases, in that order; junction bases with no gene match: 6. The CDR3 loop is CASRKGQRNTEAFF. Written as DNA, the CDR3 is TGTGCCAGCAGGAAGGGACAGAGAAACACTGAAGCTTTCTTT.

The gene calls are TRBV30 and TRBJ2-3; 11 bases match TRBD2. Trimming took 5 bases from V and 9 from J; bases not matched to a gene: 10. There are 14 residues in the CDR3. Germline CDR1 is GTSNPN and CDR2 is SVGIG (reference sequence). CDR3 nucleotide sequence: TGTGCCTGGCGGATAGCGGGAGGGCCTGGGACGCAGTATTTT. It translates to CAWRIAGGPGTQYF. Full variable domain (rest looked up from reference TRBV30 and TRBJ2-3): SQTIHQWPATLVQPVGSPLSLECTVEGTSNPNLYWYRQAAGRGLQLLFYSVGIGQISSEVPQNLSASRPQDRQFILSSKKLLLSDSGFYLCAWRIAGGPGTQYFGPGTRLTVL.